These 27 T cell receptor beta chains were all obtained from the same sample, sequenced in a study of blood T cell repertoires in COVID-19. Profiled with immunoSEQ multiplex PCR; TCRdb holds only in-frame clones, not every one. The table has around 360,000 clones, 87% seen once. The sequencing input was PBMCs or T cells enriched from blood (not recorded which). The receptors were sampled from a man in his forties in a cohort exposed to, infected with or recovered from COVID-19 (not recorded which).

This rearrangement joins TRBV11-2 to TRBJ1-3; D is perhaps TRBD1 (5 bases). Trimming left V 1 base short and J 0 bases short, with 13 bases between. The germline V gene encodes CDR1 SGHAT and CDR2 FQNNGV. The CDR3 is made up of 17 amino acids. CDR3 residues: CASSLGQTIYSGNTIYF. The CDR3 DNA reads TGTGCCAGCAGCTTAGGACAGACGATTTACTCTGGAAACACCATATATTTT.

This clone was found a few times. The CDR3 DNA reads TGTGCCAGCAGCTTCGGACAGGGGAAGAATTCACCCCTCCACTTT. As protein: CASSFGQGKNSPLHF. J is TRBJ1-6 and V is TRBV5-4; 9 bases line up with TRBD1. The ends lost 2 bases at V and 7 bases at J; junction bases unmatched: 4. The germline V gene encodes CDR1 SGHNT and CDR2 YYREEE (reference sequence). The CDR3 is 15 residues long.

V gene TRBV4-1 combines with J gene TRBJ1-5; D call uncertain. The CDR3 sequence is 15 residues long. Looked up from germline, CDR1 is MGHRA and CDR2 is YSYEKL. V dropped 1 base and J dropped 3 bases, with 10 bases sitting between them. CDR3 protein: CASSQVGRTNQPQHF. The CDR3 DNA follows: TGCGCCAGCAGCCAAGTGGGGAGAACCAATCAGCCCCAGCATTTT.

The V and J genes are TRBV7-3 and TRBJ1-1, with D perhaps matching TRBD1 (6 bases). V lost 5 bases, J lost 1 base, and 11 bases lay in between. The CDR3 covers 14 residues. From germline, CDR1 is SGHTA and CDR2 FQGTGA. The CDR3 spells CASSPSRGNTEAFF. The CDR3, as DNA: TGTGCCAGCAGCCCGAGCAGGGGGAACACTGAAGCTTTCTTT.

This clone was recorded a few times. This chain connects TRBV5-1 to TRBJ2-1; TRBD1 aligns across 9 bases. This CDR3 region has 16 residues. CDR1 is SGHRS, CDR2 YFSETQ, per germline. The V and J ends lost 0 bases and 4 bases, in that order; junction bases with no gene match: 5. The CDR3 DNA reads TGCGCCAGCAGCTTGGGGGCGACAGGGGGTTACAATGAGCAGTTCTTC. Amino acids: CASSLGATGGYNEQFF.

V usage is TRBV7-9 and J usage is TRBJ2-2; 9 positions agree with TRBD2. Germline V gene sequence: CDR1 SEHNR, CDR2 FQNEAQ (reference sequence). The trim removed 5 bases at V and 5 bases at J, leaving 9 bases unmatched. The CDR3 sequence is 16 residues long. CDR3 in DNA: TGTGCCAGCAGCAGTAGCGGGAGCAGGAAGACCGGGGAGCTGTTTTTT. It translates to CASSSSGSRKTGELFF.

The V gene is TRBV3-1 (or the pseudogene TRBV3-2), the J gene TRBJ1-2, with D hard to call. The germline V gene encodes CDR1 LGHDT and CDR2 YNNKEL (reference sequence). The V end was cut by 9 bases, the J end by 2 bases, with 10 bases between. This CDR3 is built from 12 residues. CDR3 DNA sequence: TGTGCCAGTTCTAGTGGGAACTATGGCTACACCTTC. Translated: CASSSGNYGYTF.

CDR3 DNA: TGTGCCAGCAGGGACAGGGAAGGTGAAAAACTGTTTTTT. Amino acid sequence: CASRDREGEKLFF. The chain couples TRBV2 to TRBJ1-4; 8 bases align to TRBD1. The trim removed 6 bases at V and 7 bases at J, leaving 4 bases unmatched. Germline CDR1 and CDR2: SNHLY and FYNNEI. CDR3 length: 13 residues.

The rearrangement uses TRBV5-1 and TRBJ1-6; D might be TRBD1 (6 bases). V was shortened by 2 bases and J by 8 bases, with 20 bases between the two germline ends. This CDR3 is built from 17 residues. Per germline, CDR1 SGHRS and CDR2 YFSETQ. CDR3 in DNA: TGCGCCAGCAGCTTAGGCAACTCAGGGGTGTTGGATTCACCCCTCCACTTT. It codes for CASSLGNSGVLDSPLHF.

The chain links TRBV5-1 to TRBJ2-2; D unresolved. The CDR3 length is 15 residues. The germline V and J ends were trimmed by 2 bases and 0 bases, with 8 bases remaining between them. CDR1 SGHRS and CDR2 YFSETQ come from the germline V gene. The DNA of the CDR3 is TGCGCCAGCAGCTTATCCCTAACGAACACCGGGGAGCTGTTTTTT. It translates to CASSLSLTNTGELFF.

CDR3 protein: CASSLDAGSNEQFF. Written as DNA, the CDR3 is TGTGCCAGCAGCTTAGATGCGGGTTCTAATGAGCAGTTCTTC. The genes are TRBV11-2 and TRBJ2-1, with D possibly TRBD2 on 5 matching bases. V lost 0 bases to trimming and J lost 7 bases, with 10 bases between them. The CDR3 runs 14 residues. From germline, CDR1 is SGHAT and CDR2 FQNNGV.

This chain links TRBV3-1 (or the pseudogene TRBV3-2) with TRBJ2-3, with TRBD1 as a possible D gene (6 bases). From germline, CDR1 is LGHDT and CDR2 YNNKEL (reference sequence). This CDR3 is built from 13 residues. V was cut by 4 bases and J by 1 base, with 6 bases left in between. CDR3: CASSRQGTDTQYF. The CDR3 DNA sequence: TGTGCCAGCAGCCGACAGGGCACAGATACGCAGTATTTT.

V usage is TRBV7-8 and J usage is TRBJ1-1; maybe TRBD1 (6 bases). The V end was cut by 6 bases, the J end by 6 bases, with 14 bases between. CDR1 and CDR2 from the germline V gene are SGHVS and FQNEAQ. The CDR3 extends over 13 amino acids. CDR3 loop: CASRYRKGAEAFF. CDR3 DNA: TGTGCCAGCAGGTACAGGAAGGGGGCTGAAGCTTTCTTT.

This clone was picked up a small number of times. The chain joins TRBV3-1 (or the pseudogene TRBV3-2) to TRBJ2-7, with D perhaps matching TRBD2 (6 bases). Per the germline V gene, CDR1 is LGHDT and CDR2 is YNNKEL (reference sequence). The CDR3 is made up of 15 amino acids. Deletions cut 0 bases from V and 2 bases from J, with 11 bases between. The CDR3 loop reads CASSQDAGNPYEQYF. CDR3 sequence (DNA): TGTGCCAGCAGCCAAGACGCGGGGAACCCCTACGAGCAGTACTTC.

The chain employs TRBV3-1 (or the pseudogene TRBV3-2) and TRBJ2-2, with a tentative D call TRBD1 (5 bases). The CDR3 covers 15 residues. Germline CDR1 reads LGHDT; CDR2 reads YNNKEL (reference sequence). V shed 5 bases and J shed 5 bases, with 15 bases lying between them. This CDR3 is CASSGQGVGTGELFF. In DNA, the CDR3 is TGTGCCAGCAGCGGACAAGGAGTAGGGACCGGGGAGCTGTTTTTT.

This clone showed up just a few times. The chain uses TRBV7-8 and TRBJ2-7; 8 bases line up with TRBD2. This CDR3 comprises 15 residues. V lost 1 base to trimming and J lost 4 bases; unmatched junction nucleotides: 6. Germline CDR1 reads SGHVS; CDR2 reads FQNEAQ. CDR3 in DNA: TGTGCCAGCAGCTTAGTGACCGGGGGGGGTTACGAGCAGTACTTC. This gives the protein CASSLVTGGGYEQYF.

This clone was picked up one time. V usage is TRBV15 and J usage is TRBJ2-3, with D possibly matching TRBD2 (6 bases). This CDR3 is built from 16 residues. The germline V gene has CDR1 LNHNV and CDR2 YYDKDF (reference sequence). Trimming left V 1 base short and J 6 bases short, with 17 bases between. The DNA of the CDR3 is TGTGCCACCAGCAGAGTTGGGCGGGGAAGGGCGGATACGCAGTATTTT. It yields the protein CATSRVGRGRADTQYF.

The chain recombines TRBV19 with TRBJ2-3; 9 bases map to TRBD2. CDR1 and CDR2 from the germline V gene are LNHDA and SQIVND (reference sequence). The CDR3 extends over 14 amino acids. Trimming cost V 7 bases and J 5 bases; bases outside gene matches: 7. The CDR3 bases are TGTGCCAGTATAGCCGCGGGAGGGAGAGATACGCAGTATTTT. It codes for CASIAAGGRDTQYF.

This chain uses TRBV3-1 (or the pseudogene TRBV3-2) with TRBJ1-6, with D possibly being TRBD1 (6 bases). The CDR3 extends over 12 amino acids. Germline V gene data show CDR1 as LGHDT and CDR2 as YNNKEL (reference sequence). V gave up 3 bases and J gave up 11 bases, with 8 bases separating them. The CDR3 DNA reads as TGTGCCAGCAGCCAGGGGGCAACACCCCTCCACTTT. This encodes CASSQGATPLHF.

The rearrangement joins TRBV10-3 to TRBJ2-1; 13 bases fit TRBD2. Germline values: CDR1 ENHRY, CDR2 SYGVKD. Losses at the gene ends were 9 bases for V and 6 bases for J; bases not matched to a gene: 2. This CDR3 contains 13 residues. In nucleotides, the CDR3 is TGTGCCATAGGACTAGCGGGAGCCAATGAGCAGTTCTTC. Amino acid sequence: CAIGLAGANEQFF.

The J gene is TRBJ2-5, the V gene TRBV11-2, with D possibly being TRBD1 (6 bases). The CDR3 is 14 residues long. Germline CDR1 reads SGHAT; CDR2 reads FQNNGV. V shed 3 bases and J shed 4 bases, with 12 bases lying between them. The CDR3 protein is CASSFQGSGETQYF. The CDR3 coding sequence is TGTGCCAGCAGCTTCCAGGGGAGCGGAGAGACCCAGTACTTC.

Turning to this clone: This CDR3 is also generated by other DNA sequences in the sample. The CDR3 nucleotides read TGCAGCGTTGATAGAGGGAACACCGGGGAGCTGTTTTTT. This encodes CSVDRGNTGELFF. The chain has TRBV29-1 and TRBJ2-2; no clear D. V lost 3 bases and J lost 1, with 6 bases in between. This CDR3 is built from 13 residues. The V gene's germline CDR1 is SQVTM and CDR2 ANQGSEA.

The V and J genes are TRBV5-4 and TRBJ2-7, with D maybe TRBD1 (5 bases). CDR1 and CDR2 (germline): SGHNT, YYREEE (reference sequence). This CDR3 spans 14 amino acids. Trimming took off 4 bases at V and 0 bases at J, with 11 bases between the two ends. The CDR3 region is CASSPDTNSYEQYF. The CDR3, as DNA: TGTGCCAGCAGCCCGGACACCAACTCCTACGAGCAGTACTTC.

The rearrangement uses TRBV6-6 and TRBJ1-2; D is undetermined. CDR1 and CDR2 from the germline V gene are MNHNY and SVGAGI (reference sequence). The CDR3 consists of 14 residues. Trimming left V 7 bases short and J 2 bases short, with 14 bases between. The CDR3 nucleotides are TGTGCCAGCACTCACCTCATGGGCAACTATGGCTACACCTTC. Translated, it gives CASTHLMGNYGYTF.

The rearrangement uses TRBV9 and TRBJ2-1, with TRBD2 matching over 15 bases. V was pared by 4 bases and J by 7 bases, with 6 bases of the junction left unmatched. The germline V gene encodes CDR1 SGDLS and CDR2 YYNGEE. The CDR3 covers 16 residues. The CDR3 reads CASSLTGTSGRNEQFF. DNA for the CDR3: TGTGCCAGCAGCTTAACCGGGACTAGCGGGAGGAATGAGCAGTTCTTC.

This rearrangement joins TRBV28 to TRBJ1-1, with TRBD1 as a possible D gene (6 bases). V lost 1 base to trimming and J lost 8 bases, with 20 bases between them. The CDR3 is made up of 16 amino acids. Per the germline V gene, CDR1 is MDHEN and CDR2 is SYDVKM. In DNA, the CDR3 is TGTGCCAGCAGTTTATTTTACTCTGACAGGACCGGGGAAGCTTTCTTT. This sequence encodes CASSLFYSDRTGEAFF.

The rearrangement joins TRBV25-1 to TRBJ1-1; no reliable D call. CDR1 and CDR2 (germline): MGHDK, SYGVNS. This CDR3 has 13 amino acids. The V gene lost 6 bases and the J gene lost 0 bases, with 8 bases spanning the gap. The CDR3 DNA is TGTGCCAGCAGCGACACCCTGAACACTGAAGCTTTCTTT. Translated, it gives CASSDTLNTEAFF. Drawing the rest from reference TRBV25-1 and TRBJ1-1, the complete variable domain is EADIYQTPRYLVIGTGKKITLECSQTMGHDKMYWYQQDPGMELHLIHYSYGVNSTEKGDLSSESTVSRIRTEHFPLTLESARPSHTSQYLCASSDTLNTEAFFGQGTRLTVV.